This TCR beta chain comes out of a study of blood T cell repertoires in COVID-19. Study-level background: Samples came from the United States, Italy and Spain, spanning acute and convalescent COVID-19. T cells, B-cell-depleted T cells, or PBMCs provided the cDNA or gDNA that served as material.

Under the authors' procedure: Amplification from reference gene primers served as the basis for estimated nucleated cell counts. Assay: immunoSEQ multiplex PCR; the TCRdb copy retains only in-frame clones and omits some. V and J calls and clone size are copied from that table; D and trimming were computed from the DNA. The sample has 200,000 to 300,000 clones; approximately 86% are singletons. This clone was picked up one time. CDR1 is SGHRS and CDR2 is YFSETQ in the germline V gene. J lost 4 bases, V lost 1 base, and 7 bases had no gene match. The CDR3 contains 17 residues. The J gene is TRBJ2-4, the V gene TRBV5-1; 11 bases align to TRBD2. Sequencing was carried out using peripheral blood. The TCR was taken from a young woman who had recovered from COVID-19. This chain's CDR3 is CASSLPTSGGPKNIQYF. In DNA, the CDR3 is TGCGCCAGCAGCTTGCCTACTAGCGGGGGCCCTAAAAACATTCAGTACTTC.